The next 8 T cell receptor beta chains were all read from a single sample in a study of cytomegalovirus exposure and HLA in healthy donors. In the PCR, 60 Vbeta and 13 Jbeta primers were used. Clones were read by immunoSEQ multiplex PCR, and TCRdb kept only the in-frame ones, dropping some. This sample has about 180,000 clones, with approximately 88% found just once. The sequenced sample was PBMCs. The receptor source for this set is a boy aged 2 to 9 in good health and CMV-seronegative.

V is TRBV28 and J is TRBJ1-2; TRBD1 aligns across 7 bases. The CDR3 runs 15 residues. The germline gives CDR1 MDHEN, CDR2 SYDVKM. Trimming at V came to 7 bases and at J to 6 bases, leaving 14 bases not matched to a gene. The CDR3, as DNA: TGTGCCAGCACCACCAAGAGGGACAGCGCCGATGGCTACACCTTC. This sequence encodes CASTTKRDSADGYTF.

As DNA, the CDR3 is TGTGCCAGCAGCTCAGCCGGGATAGACGGGGAGCTGTTTTTT. The encoded protein is CASSSAGIDGELFF. This sequence joins TRBV11-3 and TRBJ2-2, with a possible D match to TRBD2 (5 bases). Germline CDR1 SGHNT, CDR2 YENEEA. Trimming pared 4 bases from V and 7 bases from J, leaving 13 bases between. This CDR3 is built from 14 residues.

Worth noting for this clone: This specimen includes other DNA sequences encoding the same CDR3. CDR3 coding DNA: TGTGCCAGTAGTATTCGGGGAGAGAACCAGCCCCAGCATTTT. Protein sequence: CASSIRGENQPQHF. The rearrangement joins TRBV19 to TRBJ1-5, with D unresolved. This CDR3 region has 14 residues. V was pared by 3 bases and J by 7 bases, with 13 bases between. The germline V gene encodes CDR1 LNHDA and CDR2 SQIVND (reference sequence).

This clone was detected only a few times. This chain joins TRBV5-1 and TRBJ2-6; D perhaps matches TRBD2 (6 bases). The CDR3 covers 18 residues. CDR1 SGHRS and CDR2 YFSETQ come from the germline V gene. V lost 2 bases and J lost 1, with 16 bases in between. The chain's CDR3 is CASSFTGSLRSGANVLTF. CDR3 nucleotides: TGCGCCAGCAGCTTTACCGGGAGCTTAAGATCTGGGGCCAACGTCCTGACTTTC.

The rearrangement joins TRBV15 to TRBJ1-1, with D possibly TRBD1 on 6 matching bases. The CDR3 is 15 residues long. CDR1 and CDR2 (germline): LNHNV, YYDKDF (reference sequence). V lost 3 bases, J lost 0 bases, and 11 bases lay in between. The CDR3 DNA reads TGTGCCACCAGCAGGGGGAGGGGGTTGAACACTGAAGCTTTCTTT. Translated: CATSRGRGLNTEAFF.

This clone was found a few times. The genes are TRBV6-6 and TRBJ1-1, with D perhaps TRBD1 (6 bases). V gave up 5 bases and J gave up 5 bases, with 18 bases separating them. The CDR3 spans 15 residues. Germline V gene lookup returns CDR1 MNHNY and CDR2 SVGAGI (reference sequence). The CDR3 region has the DNA TGTGCCAGCAGTGACAACAGGGTTGGTAAGACTGAAGCTTTCTTT. It encodes CASSDNRVGKTEAFF.

V and J are TRBV10-1 and TRBJ2-5; TRBD1 aligns across 9 bases. The V gene's germline CDR1 is WNHNN and CDR2 SYGVQD (reference sequence). The CDR3 sequence is 14 residues long. V was pared by 4 bases and J by 5 bases, with 5 bases of the junction left unmatched. As DNA, the CDR3 is TGCGCCAGCAGTGGGGGACAGGGTATGGAGACCCAGTACTTC. Its translation: CASSGGQGMETQYF.

The CDR3, as DNA: TGTGCCTGGAGTGTGGAGCGGGATATAGATACGCAGTATTTT. Translated, it gives CAWSVERDIDTQYF. This chain links TRBV30 with TRBJ2-3; TRBD2 matches at 7 bases. After removal of 0 bases from V and 5 bases from J, the junction contained 5 bases not matched to a gene. The CDR3 is made up of 14 amino acids. The germline CDR1 and CDR2 sequences are GTSNPN and SVGIG (reference sequence).